A selection of T cell receptor beta chains follows, all from one sample in a study of early T cells in non-severe SARS-CoV-2 infection. One entry per CDR3 protein, called by TCRdb with MiXCR from the 5' RACE reads. The sample has about 59,000 distinct CDR3 sequences, approximately 13% seen once. Sequencing used whole blood, obtained at baseline. These receptors were taken from an adult who was a healthcare worker with PCR-confirmed SARS-CoV-2 infection or an uninfected control (not recorded which). The CDR3 runs from the conserved cysteine through the conserved F or W. The D gene is left open where the match is weak. Only part of the rows carry a size: once, few, many, or a class if the clone is expanded.

D gene,V gene,clone size,J gene,CDR3 protein,CDR3 DNA
TRBD2,TRBV7-6,few,TRBJ2-1,CASSLARLAGVIDEQFF,TGTGCCAGCAGCTTAGCAAGGCTAGCGGGAGTTATCGATGAGCAGTTCTTC
TRBD2,TRBV7-6,many,TRBJ2-1,CASSLVSGRDEQFF,TGTGCCAGCAGCTTGGTCTCCGGGAGGGATGAGCAGTTCTTC
-,TRBV20-1,-,TRBJ2-5,CSATDMTGTYETQYF,TGCAGTGCTACCGACATGACAGGAACTTATGAGACCCAGTACTTC
-,TRBV10-3,-,TRBJ1-5,CAISESLGGYYNQPQHF,TGTGCCATCAGTGAGTCGCTGGGGGGGTATTACAATCAGCCCCAGCATTTT
-,TRBV20-1,-,TRBJ2-1,CSAWAKSPYNEQFF,TGCAGTGCTTGGGCCAAGTCCCCCTACAATGAGCAGTTCTTC
-,TRBV29-1,-,TRBJ2-7,CSVAVSSYEHYF,TGCAGCGTTGCAGTTAGCTCCTACGAGCACTACTTC
TRBD2,TRBV6-6,-,TRBJ2-3,CACYSGRATDTQYF,TGTGCCTGCTATAGCGGGAGGGCCACAGATACGCAGTATTTT
-,TRBV7-7,few,TRBJ2-7,CASSVAASYEQYF,TGTGCTAGCAGCGTTGCAGCTTCCTACGAGCAGTACTTC
-,TRBV4-1,-,TRBJ2-7,CASSLTSQGSYEQYF,TGCGCCAGCAGCCTTACCTCCCAAGGGTCCTACGAGCAGTACTTC
-,TRBV28,-,TRBJ1-6,CASSPFDSPLHF,TGTGCCAGCAGTCCCTTTGATTCACCCCTCCACTTT
TRBD1,TRBV15,many,TRBJ1-6,CATSQDRADNSPLHF,TGTGCCACCAGCCAGGACAGGGCCGATAATTCACCCCTCCACTTT
-,TRBV11-2,-,TRBJ2-5,CASSLGLPQTQYF,TGTGCCAGCAGCCTCGGACTGCCTCAGACCCAGTACTTC
TRBD1,TRBV27,many,TRBJ2-7,CASARTGDSYYEQYF,TGTGCCAGCGCTCGGACAGGAGACAGTTACTACGAGCAGTACTTC
TRBD2,TRBV6-2/TRBV6-3,many,TRBJ2-3,CASSGLADGNTQYF,TGTGCCAGCAGCGGACTAGCGGATGGAAATACGCAGTATTTT
TRBD2,TRBV3-1,many,TRBJ2-7,CATSKLAGLAGGYEQYF,TGTGCCACCTCGAAGTTAGCCGGGCTAGCGGGAGGGTACGAGCAGTACTTC
-,TRBV7-6,many,TRBJ2-5,CASSLDPGGGTQYF,TGTGCCAGCAGCTTGGACCCAGGGGGAGGGACCCAGTACTTC
-,TRBV9,-,TRBJ1-4,CASSADTGIFEKLFF,TGTGCCAGCAGCGCGGACACAGGGATTTTTGAAAAACTGTTTTTT
-,TRBV14,many,TRBJ2-5,CASNTKGGTQYF,TGTGCCAGCAACACCAAGGGGGGGACCCAGTACTTC
TRBD2,TRBV27,-,TRBJ2-7,CASSSGLASGEQYF,TGTGCCAGCAGTTCGGGACTAGCGTCCGGGGAGCAGTACTTC
-,TRBV4-2,-,TRBJ2-7,CASSQVREGYEQYF,TGTGCCAGCAGCCAAGTGCGGGAAGGCTACGAGCAGTACTTC
TRBD2,TRBV7-3,few,TRBJ2-1,CASSPTGRGSFNEQFF,TGTGCCAGCAGCCCCACCGGGCGGGGGAGCTTTAATGAGCAGTTCTTC
-,TRBV19,few,TRBJ1-4,CASSSNGATNEKLFF,TGTGCCAGTAGTTCTAACGGTGCAACTAATGAAAAACTGTTTTTT
TRBD1,TRBV6-6,many,TRBJ2-7,CASSYLLPGQGAYEQYF,TGTGCCAGCAGTTACCTACTTCCGGGACAGGGGGCTTACGAGCAGTACTTC
-,TRBV14,few,TRBJ1-1,CASSRQWDFAEAFF,TGTGCCAGCAGCCGGCAGTGGGACTTTGCTGAAGCTTTCTTT